These 6 T cell receptor beta chains were sequenced from one sample in a study of T cell changes during pregnancy in multiple sclerosis. The repertoire was sequenced with immunoSEQ multiplex PCR; TCRdb's copy has only in-frame clones and lacks some. The sample holds some 60,000 clones, approximately 90% seen once. Sequences were derived from peripheral blood, sampled in the first trimester of pregnancy. The receptors were sampled from a female donor in good health, enrolled as a control in a pregnancy study.

This clone came up many times. The chain combines TRBV7-6 with TRBJ1-2; 8 bases are a match to TRBD1. There are 15 residues in the CDR3. V lost 2 bases to trimming and J lost 4 bases; unmatched junction nucleotides: 6. Germline CDR1 SGHVS, CDR2 FNYEAQ. In DNA form, the CDR3 reads TGTGCCAGCAGCTTAACGAACAGGGGGGTCTATGGCTACACCTTC. Its translation: CASSLTNRGVYGYTF.

The chain carries TRBV28 and TRBJ1-1; D ambiguous. This CDR3 spans 13 amino acids. The ends were cut back, 1 base at V and 2 bases at J, with 5 bases in the middle. Germline V gives CDR1 MDHEN, CDR2 SYDVKM. The CDR3 DNA reads TGTGCCAGCAGTTTATCCAGAAACACTGAAGCTTTCTTT. Its translation is CASSLSRNTEAFF. The full variable domain, with the rest looked up from reference TRBV28 and TRBJ1-1, is DVKVTQSSRYLVKRTGEKVFLECVQDMDHENMFWYRQDPGLGLRLIYFSYDVKMKEKGDIPEGYSVSREKKERFSLILESASTNQTSMYLCASSLSRNTEAFFGQGTRLTVV.

CDR3 sequence (DNA): TGTGCCAGCAGCTACAGGGGGGCTGGGGCCAACGTCCTGACTTTC. Protein: CASSYRGAGANVLTF. This chain connects TRBV5-6 to TRBJ2-6, with 8 bases lining up with TRBD1. This CDR3 has 15 residues. Germline lookup yields CDR1 SGHDT and CDR2 YYEEEE. The V and J ends lost 3 bases and 2 bases, in that order; junction bases with no gene match: 1.

The genes are TRBV9 and TRBJ2-1; 11 bases are a match to TRBD2. V shed 0 bases, J shed 5 bases, and the junction held 13 bases outside the gene matches. There are 19 residues in the CDR3. Per germline, CDR1 SGDLS and CDR2 YYNGEE. The chain's CDR3 is CASSVGASGGIIRDNEQFF. CDR3 in DNA: TGTGCCAGCAGCGTAGGAGCTAGCGGGGGGATCATTAGGGACAATGAGCAGTTCTTC.

The CDR3 DNA reads as TGTGCCAGCAGCTCGCCCGGGACTTCCACCTACGAGCAGTACTTC. Protein sequence: CASSSPGTSTYEQYF. This chain links TRBV13 with TRBJ2-7, with a weak D call TRBD2 (6 bases). Trimming removed 4 bases at V and 2 bases at J, with 15 bases between. CDR1 and CDR2 (germline): PRHDT, FYEKMQ (reference sequence). There are 15 residues in the CDR3.

The rearrangement uses TRBV5-5 and TRBJ2-3; a possible D gene is TRBD2 (6 bases). V lost 2 bases, J lost 2 bases, and 15 bases lay in between. CDR3 length: 16 amino acids. Germline V gene data show CDR1 as SGHKS and CDR2 as YYEKEE (reference sequence). The CDR3: CASSLGRDTLTDTQYF. In DNA, the CDR3 is TGTGCCAGCAGCTTAGGGCGGGATACCCTCACAGATACGCAGTATTTT. Supplemented by reference TRBV5-5 and TRBJ2-3, the full variable domain reads DAGVTQSPTHLIKTRGQQVTLRCSPISGHKSVSWYQQVLGQGPQFIFQYYEKEERGRGNFPDRFSARQFPNYSSELNVNALLLGDSALYLCASSLGRDTLTDTQYFGPGTRLTVL.